The sequence of this T cell receptor (beta chain) was determined in a study of shared clonotypes between healthy human individuals (dated by TCRdb to 2018 to 2021). Regarding the complete study: A few men and a couple of women, aged 18 to 49 years, made up the cohort. For each donor, three plates each were used for CD4 naive and CD4 memory, two plates were used for CD8 naive, and one plate was used for CD8 memory. To estimate repertoire size and how much clonotype sharing occurs between individuals, the study deeply sequenced the blood TCR repertoires of about five healthy adults. To increase sequencing depth and limit assay-specific biases, TCR repertoire library preparation and sequencing were carried out by different laboratories using diverse techniques. Between about 0.9 and 9 billion PBMCs per donor were obtained by leukapheresis.

The CDR3, from cysteine to phenylalanine, totals 15 residues. CDR3 DNA only is kept here, 45 bases in frame from base 1. V ends up 0 bases short and J 1 base short, with an unmatched junction base count of 4. Via the germline V gene (reference sequence), CDR1 is GTSNPN and CDR2 SVGIG. This clone was seen a few times. Its binding antigen is unknown. Base qualities were left out, and no much larger clone turns up one base away. Study-wide findings and limitations: The genetic and exposure-history diversity represented was limited by the small number of donors. Sampling was restricted to blood, and TCR repertoires in tissues likely differ from the TCR repertoires found in blood. Estimated clonotype richness was generally larger for naive than for memory subsets. Even with the large sequencing depth, rarefaction of the sorted-subset datasets indicated that sequencing was incomplete. Across a handful of donors, roughly 5.1% of naive CD4, over 3% of naive CD8, about 2.3% of memory CD4, and about 0.4% of memory CD8 clonotypes were shared. Pairwise subsampling led to the expectation that sequencing depth would affect the degree of clonotype sharing among donors. Clonotypes shared by all four sorted-subset donors showed higher generation probabilities than non-shared clonotypes.

Using the deep immunoSEQ assay, TCR CDR3 regions were amplified from genomic DNA by multiplex PCR. For each cell subset, the extracted genomic DNA was distributed evenly across all wells of several immunoSEQ 96-well plates, and each plate served as one replicate. Each replicate PCR for sorted subsets received around 210 ng genomic DNA, equal to roughly 30,000 T cell genomes. Purified libraries were measured with a Qubit 3.0 fluorometer, size-checked on a Bioanalyzer 2100, and measured again with the KAPA Library Quantification kit. A separate single-read 150-cycle Illumina NextSeq 550 flow cell was used to sequence each immunoSEQ 96-well plate. As for the original processing: The immunoSEQ output contained only junctional sequences without quality scores, so filtering could not match that applied to full-length reads. To assign V/J genes and CDR3, sequences were annotated against IMGT germline references using PyIR, a Python wrapper for IgBLAST v1.9. Reads were removed for weak V/J assignments (E-value above 1e-6), missing CDR3, stop codons, out-of-frame junctions, or ambiguous translated residues. A V3J clonotype was defined by an identical inferred V gene, J gene, and CDR3 amino acid sequence. Percentage overlap between repertoires was computed as shared unique clonotypes divided by the size of the smaller repertoire. RTK rarefaction, the Chao1 estimator, and Recon v2.1 estimates of unobserved clonotypes were used to assess repertoire richness. Generation probabilities for all TCRbeta clonotypes obtained by the gDNA method from a few donors were computed using OLGA. TCRdb re-hosts the immuneACCESS table, in-frame sequences only. Its copies lack some clones; in the studies checked, an unresolved V gene accounts for under half of them, and the cause for the rest is not known. Clone size and V and J calls were adopted from that table, with D and trimming inferred from the DNA. The sample has approximately 980,000 clones on record, around 80% of them singletons. Approximately 1.5% of the sample is taken by the ten largest.

The donors were healthy, HIV-negative adults with no recently reported acute infections or vaccinations. Every donor was a Caucasian adult residing in Nashville, Tennessee, USA. Magnetic negative selection was used to enrich CD4+ T cells, after which naive cells were positively selected on CD45RA and the negative fraction became the memory subset. Blood was collected by leukapheresis, and PBMCs were isolated by Ficoll-Histopaque density gradient centrifugation and then cryopreserved in liquid nitrogen vapor phase. Analytical flow cytometry was used to check the purity and quantity of every magnetically sorted T cell population. Genomic DNA was isolated from each sorted fraction and quantified by UV absorbance on a Nanodrop 2000c.

This TCR was sampled from a man between 18 and 35 years old in good health. The receptor chain draws on TRBV30 and TRBJ2-3; TRBD2 aligns with 7 central bases. The sample consisted of memory CD4+ T cells sorted from blood. What this sample's cell subset or site label stands for: CD45RA-negative fraction. The CDR3 is CAWSVGRGGTDTQYF. At the DNA level, the sequence is TGTGCCTGGAGTGTAGGTCGGGGGGGCACAGATACGCAGTATTTT.